This T cell receptor (beta chain) stems from a study of T cell responses to AZD1222 COVID-19 vaccine. Study conclusions and caveats: A mostly white British donor set with more females was recruited, and clonal diversity was possibly underestimated.

Clones were sequenced by immunoSEQ multiplex PCR, and TCRdb holds only the in-frame ones, with some missing. The data show more than 90,000 clones, with about four fifths seen just once and 9.4% held by the top ten. This clone appeared a few times. Its antigen is undetermined. Trimming stripped 2 bases from V and 5 bases from J, with 6 bases between. Germline CDR1 is MDHEN and CDR2 is SYDVKM. The CDR3 is made up of 12 amino acids. The V and J genes are TRBV28 and TRBJ1-2; D gene uncertain. The sequencing here drew on peripheral blood, taken on day 0 of AZD1222 vaccination. This TCR derives from an adult in good health. CDR3 DNA sequence: TGTGCCAGCAGTTTAGATCCTTATGGCTACACCTTC. Translated: CASSLDPYGYTF.